These 29 T cell receptor beta chains share one sample of origin, sequenced in a study of shared clonotypes between healthy human individuals. Positive CCR7 selection of CD45RO-negative cells yielded the naive CD8 cells, and terminally differentiated effector memory CD45RA+ cells were excluded. The repertoire was sequenced with immunoSEQ multiplex PCR; TCRdb's copy has only in-frame clones and lacks some. This sample has more than 2 million clones; 85% to 95% occur once, and the top ten carry more than 0.95%. The sample taken for sequencing was naive CD8+ T cells sorted from blood. The receptors come from a man in his late teens or twenties in good health.

This rearrangement joins TRBV4-3 to TRBJ2-3, with 10 nucleotides matching TRBD2. The CDR3 spans 16 residues. Germline CDR1 and CDR2: LGHNA and YSLEER. The trim removed 3 bases at V and 2 bases at J, leaving 5 bases unmatched. CDR3 amino acids: CASSHGLADYTDTQYF. Written as DNA, the CDR3 is TGCGCCAGCAGCCATGGACTAGCGGATTACACAGATACGCAGTATTTT.

This chain joins TRBV11-1 and TRBJ2-1, with 10 bases aligning to TRBD2. The CDR3 totals 14 residues. The germline CDR1 and CDR2 sequences are SGHAT and FQDESV (reference sequence). The V gene end was trimmed by 6 bases and the J gene end by 8 bases; junction bases not matched to a gene: 7. The CDR3 is CASSFSGGPDEQFF. In nucleotides, the CDR3 is TGTGCCAGCAGTTTTAGCGGGGGGCCCGATGAGCAGTTCTTC. The full variable domain, with the rest looked up from reference TRBV11-1 and TRBJ2-1, is EAEVAQSPRYKITEKSQAVAFWCDPISGHATLYWYRQILGQGPELLVQFQDESVVDDSQLPKDRFSAERLKGVDSTLKIQPAELGDSAMYLCASSFSGGPDEQFFGPGTRLTVL.

V usage is TRBV6-6 and J usage is TRBJ1-1; D uncertain. The CDR3 is 15 residues long. The germline V and J ends were trimmed by 2 bases and 5 bases, with 15 bases remaining between them. The germline V gene encodes CDR1 MNHNY and CDR2 SVGAGI (reference sequence). CDR3 in amino acids: CASSYASLEGTEAFF. CDR3 DNA sequence: TGTGCCAGCAGTTACGCTTCCCTGGAGGGAACTGAAGCTTTCTTT.

This clone has just one count. Other DNA sequences in this sample translate to the same CDR3. This chain links TRBV6-5 with TRBJ1-5, with D hard to call. Trimming left V 0 bases short and J 0 bases short, with 6 bases between. The CDR3 loop spans 15 amino acids. The germline gives CDR1 MNHEY, CDR2 SVGAGI. The chain's CDR3 is CASSYSGDSNQPQHF. CDR3 in DNA: TGTGCCAGCAGTTACTCCGGTGATAGCAATCAGCCCCAGCATTTT.

The genes are TRBV27 and TRBJ1-2, with TRBD1 matching over 9 bases. V shed 5 bases, J shed 8 bases, and the junction held 12 bases outside the gene matches. The CDR3 length is 15 residues. Germline lookup yields CDR1 MNHEY and CDR2 SMNVEV (reference sequence). The CDR3 bases are TGTGCCAGCAGTACAACAGGGGGCATAGGTCGAGGCTACACCTTC. Its protein is CASSTTGGIGRGYTF.

The chain carries TRBV6-5 and TRBJ2-7; the D call may be TRBD1 or TRBD2 (5 bases each). CDR3 size: 14 residues. V lost 3 bases, J lost 6 bases, and 15 bases lay in between. Germline V gene lookup returns CDR1 MNHEY and CDR2 SVGAGI. This CDR3 reads CASSYGTHTGEQYF. The DNA of the CDR3 is TGTGCCAGCAGTTATGGGACCCATACGGGCGAGCAGTACTTC.

On this clone: Other DNA sequences of this sample code for an identical CDR3. The genes are TRBV11-2 and TRBJ2-7; possibly TRBD1 or TRBD2 for D (5 bases each). The germline gives CDR1 SGHAT, CDR2 FQNNGV. The CDR3 sequence is 12 residues long. Deletions cut 5 bases from V and 4 bases from J, with 9 bases between. CDR3: CASSPGTYEQYF. The CDR3 nucleotides read TGTGCCAGCAGCCCAGGGACGTACGAGCAGTACTTC. Full variable domain (rest looked up from reference TRBV11-2 and TRBJ2-7): EAGVAQSPRYKIIEKRQSVAFWCNPISGHATLYWYQQILGQGPKLLIQFQNNGVVDDSQLPKDRFSAERLKGVDSTLKIQPAKLEDSAVYLCASSPGTYEQYFGPGTRLTVT.

The chain uses TRBV5-1 and TRBJ2-5; 8 bases align to TRBD1. This CDR3 has 19 residues. Germline trimming cut 0 bases from V and 5 bases from J; bases unmatched to any gene: 18. In germline, CDR1 is SGHRS, CDR2 YFSETQ. The CDR3 DNA reads as TGCGCCAGCAGCTTGGCCTTGATCAGGGGGCCACCCTCCCGGGAGACCCAGTACTTC. Amino acids: CASSLALIRGPPSRETQYF.

A remark on this clone: One end of the junction varies from germline; a read error may be responsible. J is TRBJ2-5 and V is TRBV7-2, with TRBD2 as a possible D gene (5 bases). Germline CDR1 SGHTA, CDR2 FQGNSA. The CDR3 has 18 residues. The chain's CDR3 is CASSLALASRGPQKTQYF. CDR3 nucleotides: TGTGCCAGCAGCTTAGCGCTGGCTAGCCGGGGTCCCCAAAAGACCCAGTACTTC.

This rearrangement joins TRBV19 to TRBJ2-3; TRBD2 might be the D (6 bases). The CDR3 is 17 amino acids. Germline V gives CDR1 LNHDA, CDR2 SQIVND (reference sequence). V was trimmed by 5 bases and J by 2 bases, leaving 20 bases between them. CDR3 in DNA: TGTGCCAGTAGTCCACGACTAGGAACTAAAAACACAGATACGCAGTATTTT. Translating it yields CASSPRLGTKNTDTQYF.

This clone was seen once. Written as DNA, the CDR3 is TGTGCCAGCAGTTACTCAGGGGACAACTACGAGACCCAGTACTTC. Translating gives CASSYSGDNYETQYF. This chain joins TRBV6-5 and TRBJ2-5; perhaps TRBD1 as D (6 bases). Deletions cut 0 bases from V and 5 bases from J, with 13 bases between. The germline gives CDR1 MNHEY, CDR2 SVGAGI. The CDR3 contains 15 residues.

V and J are TRBV11-2 and TRBJ1-2, with a weak D call TRBD1 (5 bases). Germline V lookup: CDR1 SGHAT, CDR2 FQNNGV. The CDR3 is 15 residues long. Trimming took 4 bases from V and 8 from J, leaving 20 bases between them. In nucleotides, the CDR3 is TGTGCCAGCAGCTCTATCGGGACGGCTCCGCGGGGCTACACCTTC. Translating gives CASSSIGTAPRGYTF. Combining the CDR3 with reference TRBV11-2 and TRBJ1-2 gives the whole variable domain EAGVAQSPRYKIIEKRQSVAFWCNPISGHATLYWYQQILGQGPKLLIQFQNNGVVDDSQLPKDRFSAERLKGVDSTLKIQPAKLEDSAVYLCASSSIGTAPRGYTFGSGTRLTVV.

This chain links TRBV19 with TRBJ1-5; no definite D call. The CDR3 has 16 amino acids. The germline CDR1 and CDR2 sequences are LNHDA and SQIVND (reference sequence). Trimming stripped 7 bases from V and 5 bases from J, with 21 bases between. CDR3: CASTSRVWESDQPQHF. The DNA for the CDR3 is TGTGCCAGTACCTCCCGGGTATGGGAGAGTGATCAGCCCCAGCATTTT.

The rearrangement uses TRBV6-5 and TRBJ1-4; D is unclear. Germline CDR1 MNHEY, CDR2 SVGAGI. The CDR3 consists of 16 residues. V was clipped by 0 bases and J by 6 bases, with 14 bases between them. CDR3 sequence reads: CASSYSIGEIYEKLFF. The DNA of the CDR3 is TGTGCCAGCAGTTACTCGATTGGGGAGATATATGAAAAACTGTTTTTT.

The rearrangement uses TRBV28 and TRBJ1-5; 8 nucleotides align to TRBD1. The CDR3 loop spans 16 amino acids. V shed 3 bases and J 4 bases; nucleotides not matched to a gene: 8. Germline lookup yields CDR1 MDHEN and CDR2 SYDVKM. For the CDR3, the DNA is TGTGCCAGCAGTTTCGTCCAGGGGGCTGTTAATCAGCCCCAGCATTTT. Translating it yields CASSFVQGAVNQPQHF.

Note on this clone: The same CDR3 is also encoded by other DNA sequences in this sample. The gene calls are TRBV4-1 and TRBJ2-7; D unclear. The CDR3 has 13 residues. Trimming left V 3 bases short and J 0 bases short, with 6 bases between. CDR1 is MGHRA, CDR2 YSYEKL, per germline. The CDR3 spells CASSQTDSYEQYF. CDR3 in DNA: TGCGCCAGCAGCCAGACGGACTCCTACGAGCAGTACTTC.

CDR3 region: CASRAQGQSTEAFF. The CDR3 DNA follows: TGTGCCAGCAGGGCACAGGGGCAGAGCACTGAAGCTTTCTTT. The chain employs TRBV2 and TRBJ1-1; 7 positions agree with TRBD1. J gave up 4 bases and V 6 bases, and 8 bases lay outside the gene matches. Germline CDR1 SNHLY, CDR2 FYNNEI. This CDR3 region has 14 residues.

A word on this clone: Other nucleotide sequences from this sample produce the same CDR3. The rearrangement uses TRBV5-6 and TRBJ2-7; no reliable D call. The germline V gene encodes CDR1 SGHDT and CDR2 YYEEEE. Trimming took off 3 bases at V and 0 bases at J, with 7 bases between the two ends. The CDR3 is 13 amino acids. For the CDR3, the DNA is TGTGCCAGCAGCTGGGGTGCCTCCTACGAGCAGTACTTC. Translated, it gives CASSWGASYEQYF.

The V call is TRBV5-1, the J call TRBJ2-4; D unresolved. The V end was cut by 0 bases, the J end by 2 bases, with 6 bases between. The CDR3 contains 14 residues. Germline CDR1 SGHRS, CDR2 YFSETQ. The CDR3 sequence: CASSLDLPKNIQYF. CDR3 sequence (DNA): TGCGCCAGCAGCTTGGACCTTCCCAAAAACATTCAGTACTTC.

The chain combines TRBV4-3 with TRBJ2-2; the match to TRBD2 covers 13 bases. CDR1 is LGHNA, CDR2 YSLEER, per germline. The CDR3 is 18 residues long. Trimming took 1 base from V and 7 from J; bases not matched to a gene: 9. The CDR3 coding sequence is TGCGCCAGCAGCCAAGCGCACGGACTAGCGGGAGCAGACGGGGAGCTGTTTTTT. Translating gives CASSQAHGLAGADGELFF.

This chain joins TRBV28 and TRBJ2-7; D could derive from TRBD1 or TRBD2 (5 bases each). CDR3 length: 11 amino acids. The V end was cut by 3 bases, the J end by 10 bases, with 10 bases between. Looked up from germline, CDR1 is MDHEN and CDR2 is SYDVKM. Here the CDR3 DNA reads TGTGCCAGCAGTTTTGGGGGTCCCCAGTACTTC. This encodes CASSFGGPQYF.

The gene calls are TRBV9 and TRBJ2-7; tentative D call: TRBD2 (5 bases). The CDR3 covers 13 residues. Trimming took off 6 bases at V and 2 bases at J, with 12 bases between the two ends. Germline CDR1 is SGDLS and CDR2 is YYNGEE. CDR3 bases: TGTGCCAGCACCGCGACGGGAACCTACGAGCAGTACTTC. Translation gives CASTATGTYEQYF.

To note about this clone: Different DNA sequences within this sample yield the same CDR3. The CDR3 is CASSLGGSTDTQYF. CDR3 in DNA: TGTGCCAGCAGCTTGGGGGGGAGCACAGATACGCAGTATTTT. The chain is built from TRBV5-6 and TRBJ2-3; either TRBD1 or TRBD2 may supply D (5 bases each). Between the trimmed V and J ends, which lost 0 bases and 0 bases, there was a span of 5 bases. CDR3 size: 14 residues. Per the germline V gene, CDR1 is SGHDT and CDR2 is YYEEEE.

This chain connects TRBV29-1 to TRBJ2-1; 10 bases line up with TRBD2. The CDR3 totals 16 residues. Trimming took 0 bases from V and 2 from J; bases not matched to a gene: 4. In germline, CDR1 is SQVTM, CDR2 ANQGSEA. The CDR3 sequence: CSVEDGLAATYNEQFF. As DNA, the CDR3 is TGCAGCGTTGAAGATGGACTAGCGGCGACCTACAATGAGCAGTTCTTC.

The chain combines TRBV29-1 with TRBJ2-3; D assignment may be TRBD1 or TRBD2 (5 bases each). The CDR3 is made up of 14 amino acids. Germline values: CDR1 SQVTM, CDR2 ANQGSEA. V lost 6 bases, J lost 2 bases, and 15 bases lay in between. CDR3 nucleotides: TGCAGCGTGGAGGACATTTTAGACACAGATACGCAGTATTTT. It translates to CSVEDILDTDTQYF.

The chain joins TRBV27 to TRBJ2-7; D may be TRBD2 (6 bases). CDR1 and CDR2 (germline): MNHEY, SMNVEV (reference sequence). The CDR3 contains 14 residues. V was cut by 5 bases and J by 0 bases, with 11 bases left in between. The CDR3 here is CASSIRRDSYEQYF. The DNA for the CDR3 is TGTGCCAGCAGTATTCGGCGGGACTCCTACGAGCAGTACTTC.

This CDR3 is CASSLVGQIQETQYF. The CDR3 DNA reads as TGTGCCAGCAGTTTAGTGGGACAGATACAAGAGACCCAGTACTTC. The V call is TRBV28, the J call TRBJ2-5, with 7 bases that match TRBD1. This CDR3 has 15 residues. Germline V gene data show CDR1 as MDHEN and CDR2 as SYDVKM. The V and J ends lost 2 bases and 2 bases, in that order; junction bases with no gene match: 5.

The chain joins TRBV7-2 to TRBJ2-1; D possibly corresponds to TRBD2 (6 bases). This CDR3 is 16 amino acids long. Trimming left V 1 base short and J 8 bases short, with 18 bases between. Germline V gives CDR1 SGHTA, CDR2 FQGNSA. CDR3 sequence (DNA): TGTGCCAGCAGCTTAGGTCTCGGGAGCCGTACGCATGAGCAGTTCTTC. The encoded protein is CASSLGLGSRTHEQFF.

The V gene is TRBV13, the J gene TRBJ2-6, with 10 bases that match TRBD1. Losses at the gene ends were 3 bases for V and 3 bases for J; bases not matched to a gene: 5. The CDR3 length is 17 residues. The germline V gene encodes CDR1 PRHDT and CDR2 FYEKMQ (reference sequence). The CDR3 is CASSLTGGAGGANVLTF. CDR3 in DNA: TGTGCCAGCAGCTTGACAGGGGGCGCCGGTGGGGCCAACGTCCTGACTTTC. The full variable domain, rest sourced from reference TRBV13 and TRBJ2-6, is AAGVIQSPRHLIKEKRETATLKCYPIPRHDTVYWYQQGPGQDPQFLISFYEKMQSDKGSIPDRFSAQQFSDYHSELNMSSLELGDSALYFCASSLTGGAGGANVLTFGAGSRLTVL.